Below, 26 T cell receptor beta chains from the same sample are listed, as sequenced in a study of T cells in tuberculosis (dated by TCRdb to the late 2010s). Preparation of the library involved the immunoSEQ multiplex PCR assay. As stored in TCRdb, this immuneACCESS dataset retains in-frame rearrangements with V and J assigned. A fraction of the clones does not appear; measured against another copy, unresolved V genes explain less than half of the discrepancy, and the remainder lacks a known reason. This sample has 40,000 to 45,000 clones in its table, and about 95% of those were observed once. Jointly, the top ten make up over 6.5% of the sample. Sequencing input: PBMCs. The origin of the receptors is a donor aged 10-29 years with latent tuberculosis or without tuberculosis infection.

The rearrangement uses TRBV5-5 and TRBJ2-3; 9 bases match TRBD2. This CDR3 is built from 17 residues. The V gene's germline CDR1 is SGHKS and CDR2 YYEKEE (reference sequence). V shed 6 bases, J shed 5 bases, and the junction held 16 bases outside the gene matches. The CDR3 loop reads CASTGLGLAGPRDTQYF. In DNA, the CDR3 is TGTGCCAGCACCGGACTGGGGCTAGCGGGACCACGAGATACGCAGTATTTT.

This clone was found once. The chain employs TRBV2 and TRBJ2-3; TRBD2 matches 9 bases. This CDR3 contains 17 residues. CDR1 and CDR2 (germline): SNHLY, FYNNEI. V shed 0 bases and J 5 bases; nucleotides not matched to a gene: 9. The CDR3 region has the DNA TGTGCCAGCAGTGAAGCGAATGGCGGGGGGGGGAAAGATACGCAGTATTTT. Protein sequence: CASSEANGGGGKDTQYF.

The chain is built from TRBV11-2 and TRBJ2-1; tentative D call: TRBD1 (5 bases). The CDR3 covers 12 residues. V lost 8 bases to trimming and J lost 9 bases, with 14 bases between them. Germline CDR1 and CDR2: SGHAT and FQNNGV. The CDR3 here is CASSTVFPEQFF. Here the CDR3 DNA reads TGTGCCAGCTCGACAGTATTTCCTGAGCAGTTCTTC. Based on the CDR3 plus reference TRBV11-2 and TRBJ2-1, the full variable domain is EAGVAQSPRYKIIEKRQSVAFWCNPISGHATLYWYQQILGQGPKLLIQFQNNGVVDDSQLPKDRFSAERLKGVDSTLKIQPAKLEDSAVYLCASSTVFPEQFFGPGTRLTVL.

The table lists this clone with a count of one. This rearrangement joins TRBV11-2 to TRBJ2-3; 12 nucleotides line up with TRBD2. CDR1 SGHAT and CDR2 FQNNGV come from the germline V gene. Germline trimming cut 5 bases from V and 3 bases from J; bases unmatched to any gene: 15. The CDR3 consists of 19 residues. The CDR3 nucleotides are TGTGCCAGCAGCCACTCGGCTAGCGGGGGGGGGTCTAGGACAGATACGCAGTATTTT. This translates into CASSHSASGGGSRTDTQYF.

In DNA form, the CDR3 reads TGCAGCGTTTCCCAAGGCGGGGCAGTGGCCCCCTACGAGCAGTACTTC. Translation: CSVSQGGAVAPYEQYF. The rearrangement uses TRBV29-1 and TRBJ2-7; D is possibly TRBD2 (6 bases). V lost 5 bases and J 2 bases, leaving 22 bases between the germline ends. The CDR3 is made up of 16 amino acids. Germline CDR1 and CDR2: SQVTM and ANQGSEA.

The chain links TRBV7-7 to TRBJ2-3; the match to TRBD2 covers 8 bases. In germline, CDR1 is SSHAT, CDR2 FNYEAQ (reference sequence). This CDR3 comprises 15 residues. V dropped 1 base and J dropped 4; count of bases not matched to a gene: 4. The CDR3, as DNA: TGTGCCAGCAGCTTAGGCGGGGGGCAAGCAGATACGCAGTATTTT. Residues: CASSLGGGQADTQYF.

The CDR3 coding sequence is TGTGCCAGCAGCCCCCGAGGGCGGGAGCGTAATGAGCAGTTCTTC. Its protein is CASSPRGRERNEQFF. The chain carries TRBV14 and TRBJ2-1, with 7 bases that match TRBD2. Germline V gene lookup returns CDR1 SGHDN and CDR2 FVKESK. The CDR3 sequence is 15 residues long. J gave up 7 bases and V 4 bases, and 10 bases lay outside the gene matches. The full variable domain, in which reference TRBV14 and TRBJ2-1 provide the parts outside the CDR3, is EAGVTQFPSHSVIEKGQTVTLRCDPISGHDNLYWYRRVMGKEIKFLLHFVKESKQDESGMPNNRFLAERTGGTYSTLKVQPAELEDSGVYFCASSPRGRERNEQFFGPGTRLTVL.

This clone was counted a single time. This sequence joins TRBV7-9 and TRBJ2-1; a possible D gene is TRBD1 (5 bases). Germline assignment: CDR1 SEHNR and CDR2 FQNEAQ (reference sequence). Trimming left V 3 bases short and J 0 bases short, with 15 bases between. The CDR3 is made up of 17 amino acids. Here the CDR3 reads CASSFLGLHSSYNEQFF. The DNA of the CDR3 is TGTGCCAGCAGCTTCCTGGGGCTTCATAGCTCCTACAATGAGCAGTTCTTC.

The chain combines TRBV27 with TRBJ2-1; tentative D call: TRBD2 (5 bases). V was pared by 2 bases and J by 2 bases, with 16 bases between. Germline V gives CDR1 MNHEY, CDR2 SMNVEV (reference sequence). CDR3 length equals 17 residues. CDR3 bases: TGTGCCAGCAGTTTAAGAGTGAGAGGGATCGCCTACAATGAGCAGTTCTTC. Residues: CASSLRVRGIAYNEQFF.

This clone was recorded only once. This chain connects TRBV6-5 to TRBJ2-5; 10 bases are a match to TRBD1. Trimming at V came to 6 bases and at J to 5 bases, leaving 9 bases not matched to a gene. Germline V gene data show CDR1 as MNHEY and CDR2 as SVGAGI. The CDR3 is made up of 15 amino acids. The CDR3 sequence is CASRGGTGVRETQYF. The CDR3 DNA sequence: TGTGCCAGCAGGGGGGGGACAGGGGTTCGGGAGACCCAGTACTTC.

The chain joins TRBV6-1 to TRBJ1-5, with D unresolved. This CDR3 has 12 residues. The germline V and J ends were trimmed by 8 bases and 4 bases, with 9 bases remaining between them. CDR1 MNHNS and CDR2 SASEGT come from the germline V gene. In nucleotides, the CDR3 is TGTGCCAGCCGGGATATTAATCAGCCCCAGCATTTT. Encoded protein: CASRDINQPQHF.

As DNA, the CDR3 is TGTGCCAGCTCACCACGGGCTCAAAGTCTAAAGGACACCGGAAATTACAACACTGAAGCTTTCTTT. This gives the protein CASSPRAQSLKDTGNYNTEAFF. V usage is TRBV18 and J usage is TRBJ1-1, with D possibly TRBD1 on 5 matching bases. The V end was cut by 1 base, the J end by 2 bases, with 32 bases between. Germline loops: CDR1 KGHSH, CDR2 LQKENI. This CDR3 has 22 residues.

The genes are TRBV7-2 and TRBJ1-2, with 9 bases fitting TRBD1. J lost 4 bases, V lost 5 bases, and 14 bases had no gene match. The germline CDR1 and CDR2 sequences are SGHTA and FQGNSA. The CDR3 runs to 17 residues. The CDR3 DNA follows: TGTGCCAGCAGCCAGTGGGACAGGGAAAGGAGGAGCTATGGCTACACCTTC. Translation gives CASSQWDRERRSYGYTF.

CDR3 in DNA: TGCGCCAGCAGCTTGAAAGGTCCGGGAGGGGAAAGCACAGATACGCAGTATTTT. This encodes CASSLKGPGGESTDTQYF. This chain uses TRBV5-1 with TRBJ2-3; TRBD2 agrees at 8 bases. Germline CDR1 and CDR2: SGHRS and YFSETQ. The CDR3 is 18 residues long. Trimming cost V 1 base and J 0 bases; bases outside gene matches: 10.

V usage is TRBV7-8 and J usage is TRBJ1-1; 7 bases are shared with TRBD1. The CDR3 sequence is 14 residues long. With 5 bases clipped from V and 5 bases from J, the junction kept 8 bases outside the gene matches. The germline V gene encodes CDR1 SGHVS and CDR2 FQNEAQ. DNA of the CDR3: TGTGCCAGCAGCCAAGAACAGGGGTGGACTGAAGCTTTCTTT. The encoded protein is CASSQEQGWTEAFF.

The chain combines TRBV18 with TRBJ2-1; D is possibly TRBD1 (6 bases). V lost 0 bases and J lost 5, with 11 bases in between. The CDR3 totals 15 residues. The germline V gene encodes CDR1 KGHSH and CDR2 LQKENI. This CDR3 is CASSPPGTKNNEQFF. CDR3 nucleotide sequence: TGTGCCAGCTCACCACCGGGGACAAAGAACAATGAGCAGTTCTTC.

The rearrangement joins TRBV7-2 to TRBJ2-7, with 7 nucleotides matching TRBD2. Germline values: CDR1 SGHTA, CDR2 FQGNSA. The length of the CDR3 is 18 residues. Trimming took 1 base from V and 0 from J; bases not matched to a gene: 12. Here the CDR3 DNA reads TGTGCCAGCAGCTTAGGAGGGAGGGGCAGCTCCATCTCCTACGAGCAGTACTTC. The encoded protein is CASSLGGRGSSISYEQYF.

The rearrangement links TRBV11-2 to TRBJ2-3, with D perhaps matching TRBD2 (5 bases). This CDR3 contains 17 residues. Trimming shortened V by 1 base and J by 0 bases, and 14 bases separated the two germline ends. Germline V gene data show CDR1 as SGHAT and CDR2 as FQNNGV. CDR3 sequence: CASSLVEAFTSTDTQYF. DNA of the CDR3: TGTGCCAGCAGCTTAGTGGAGGCTTTCACTAGCACAGATACGCAGTATTTT.

The chain carries TRBV10-3 and TRBJ1-2, with 10 bases lining up with TRBD1. This CDR3 contains 19 residues. Germline-derived CDR1 and CDR2 are ENHRY and SYGVKD. The trim removed 3 bases at V and 4 bases at J, leaving 17 bases unmatched. The CDR3: CAISDGPQLGQGGTYGYTF. The CDR3 DNA reads as TGTGCCATCAGTGATGGCCCTCAATTAGGACAGGGGGGGACCTATGGCTACACCTTC.

This rearrangement joins TRBV19 to TRBJ1-1; no clear D. V lost 7 bases and J lost 0, with 3 bases in between. Germline CDR1 is LNHDA and CDR2 is SQIVND (reference sequence). The CDR3 length is 11 residues. The DNA of the CDR3 is TGTGCCAGTAATATGAACACTGAAGCTTTCTTT. Translating it yields CASNMNTEAFF.

This clone is a singleton in its sample. CDR3 sequence (DNA): TGCGCCAGCAGCCAAGTCGTCTATAGCAATCAGCCCCAGCATTTT. This encodes CASSQVVYSNQPQHF. The V call is TRBV4-1, the J call TRBJ1-5; D unresolved. V shed 1 base and J shed 0 bases, with 7 bases lying between them. From germline, CDR1 is MGHRA and CDR2 YSYEKL. CDR3 length: 15 residues.

The chain combines TRBV29-1 with TRBJ1-3; no firm D call. V was clipped by 3 bases and J by 0 bases, with 9 bases between them. Germline values: CDR1 SQVTM, CDR2 ANQGSEA. The CDR3 has 14 residues. This CDR3 reads CSVDPTGSGNTIYF. CDR3 sequence (DNA): TGCAGCGTTGATCCCACTGGCTCTGGAAACACCATATATTTT.

The gene calls are TRBV28 and TRBJ1-4; D is perhaps TRBD1 (6 bases). This CDR3 has 16 residues. Germline lookup yields CDR1 MDHEN and CDR2 SYDVKM. The V end lost 5 bases, the J end lost 3 bases, and 16 bases lay between the germline ends. The CDR3 DNA is TGTGCCAGCAGTCGACTAACAGGGTTCCCTAATGAAAAACTGTTTTTT. Its protein is CASSRLTGFPNEKLFF. The full variable domain, in which reference TRBV28 and TRBJ1-4 provide the parts outside the CDR3, is DVKVTQSSRYLVKRTGEKVFLECVQDMDHENMFWYRQDPGLGLRLIYFSYDVKMKEKGDIPEGYSVSREKKERFSLILESASTNQTSMYLCASSRLTGFPNEKLFFGSGTQLSVL.

This clone was seen just once. The chain employs TRBV5-6 and TRBJ1-5; D gene uncertain. The CDR3 is made up of 16 amino acids. Trimming took off 0 bases at V and 2 bases at J, with 12 bases between the two ends. The germline gives CDR1 SGHDT, CDR2 YYEEEE. The CDR3 coding sequence is TGTGCCAGCAGCTTGGGACCCGCCGAGGGCAATCAGCCCCAGCATTTT. Its translation: CASSLGPAEGNQPQHF.

V gene TRBV25-1 combines with J gene TRBJ1-4; 10 positions agree with TRBD1. The length of the CDR3 is 13 residues. Germline trimming cut 8 bases from V and 7 bases from J; bases unmatched to any gene: 4. The germline V gene encodes CDR1 MGHDK and CDR2 SYGVNS. The CDR3 sequence: CASSDRGTEKLFF. The CDR3 DNA reads TGTGCCAGCTCGGACAGGGGGACTGAAAAACTGTTTTTT.

The CDR3 region has the DNA TGTGCCAGCTCACCATGGGAGGGGAGCTCCTACGAGCAGTACTTC. Protein sequence: CASSPWEGSSYEQYF. The chain carries TRBV18 and TRBJ2-7, with 7 bases lining up with TRBD2. J lost 0 bases, V lost 2 bases, and 4 bases had no gene match. CDR3 size: 15 residues. Germline CDR1 and CDR2: KGHSH and LQKENI.